A selection of T cell receptor beta chains follows, all from one sample in a study of T cell repertoires in cytomegalovirus infection. TCRdb itself ran the reads through MiXCR, one entry per CDR3 protein. The sample shows 100,000 or so distinct CDR3 sequences, approximately 15% of them seen only once. The sequenced sample consisted of PBMCs. The receptors come from a human donor in good health (CMV status not recorded). Some clones in this sample may be carry-over from other donors' samples. Each CDR3 is given with its conserved first and last residue. D genes are given only for firm matches. Clone size is not always given. Where it is, it says once, few, many or a class for expanded clones.

>TRBV7-2|TRBJ1-2|13|many|NA
TGTGCCAGCAGCTTAGCAACAGACTATGGCTACACCTTC
CASSLATDYGYTF
>TRBV7-2|TRBJ2-3|14|many|TRBD2
TGTGCCAGCAGCTGGGGACTAGCGGGAGATACGCAGTATTTT
CASSWGLAGDTQYF
>TRBV6-2/TRBV6-3|TRBJ2-7|19|few|TRBD2
TGTGCCAGCAGTTACTCGTCGGGACTAGCGGGGGGACAAAGGTACGAGCAGTACTTC
CASSYSSGLAGGQRYEQYF
>TRBV27|TRBJ2-7|13|NA|TRBD1
TGTGCCAGCCAAAGGGACAGCAAGTACGAGCAGTACTTC
CASQRDSKYEQYF
>TRBV19|TRBJ1-6|15|NA|NA
TGTGCCACTAGTAGGGATGGAGCAGTAAATTCACCCCTCCACTTT
CATSRDGAVNSPLHF
>TRBV7-2|TRBJ2-4|16|few|NA
TGTGCCAGCAGCTTAGCTGGGGGTTTCGCCAAAAACATTCAGTACTTC
CASSLAGGFAKNIQYF
>TRBV10-3|TRBJ2-7|14|few|TRBD2
TGTGCCATCACCTCTAGCGGGGGGGCCGAAGAGCAGTACTTC
CAITSSGGAEEQYF
>TRBV25-1|TRBJ1-5|12|few|NA
TGTGCCAGCAGTGCCCGGGATCAGCCCCAGCATTTT
CASSARDQPQHF
>TRBV7-9|TRBJ1-2|13|few|NA
TGTGCCAGCAGCTTAGCTATCTCCTATGGCTACACCTTC
CASSLAISYGYTF
>TRBV9|TRBJ2-1|12|NA|TRBD2
TGTGCCAGCAGCGTAGGACGCGGGGGGAGGGCCTTC
CASSVGRGGRAF
>TRBV7-9|TRBJ2-7|14|many|NA
TGTGCCAGCATCCAGGGGGGGTCAAACGACGAGCAGTACTTC
CASIQGGSNDEQYF
>TRBV7-9|TRBJ2-3|13|few|NA
TGTGCCAGCTCGGAGGGGGGCTCAGATACGCAGTATTTT
CASSEGGSDTQYF
>TRBV7-6|TRBJ2-4|17|few|NA
TGTGCCAGCAGCTTAGCGGTTCCCGGGTCGGGCAAAAACATTCAGTACTTC
CASSLAVPGSGKNIQYF
>TRBV4-3|TRBJ2-3|14|NA|NA
TGCGCCAGCAGCCAAGAATGGGCCACAGATACGCAGTATTTT
CASSQEWATDTQYF
>TRBV7-8|TRBJ2-2|16|many|TRBD2
TGTGCCAGCAGCTTATTAGCGGGGGTCCCGAGGGGGGAGCTGTTTTTT
CASSLLAGVPRGELFF
>TRBV7-2|TRBJ2-3|14|many|NA
TGTGCCACCCGTTGGGGGGGGGCCACAGATACGCAGTATTTT
CATRWGGATDTQYF
>TRBV28|TRBJ1-2|15|NA|TRBD1
TGTGCCAGCAGTTACCCCGGGACAGGGAACTATGGCTACACCTTC
CASSYPGTGNYGYTF
>TRBV2|TRBJ2-7|10|NA|NA
TGTGCCAGCAGTGAAGTCGAGCAGTACTTC
CASSEVEQYF
>TRBV10-3|TRBJ2-2|15|many|NA
TGTGCCATCAGTTCAGCCCAGGGAAACACCGGGGAGCTGTTTTTT
CAISSAQGNTGELFF
>TRBV20-1|TRBJ1-1|14|many|TRBD1
TGCAGTGCTCTACGGGACAGGGGTTCCACTGAAGCTTTCTTT
CSALRDRGSTEAFF
>TRBV5-5|TRBJ2-3|15|NA|NA
TGTGCCAGCAGCCTCGGACAGTCGGGGACAGATACGCAGTATTTT
CASSLGQSGTDTQYF
>TRBV10-3|TRBJ1-5|14|NA|TRBD1
TGTGCCATCAGTGAAGGGGGACAGAATCAGCCCCAGCATTTT
CAISEGGQNQPQHF
>TRBV9|TRBJ2-2|15|few|NA
TGTGCCAGCAGCGCCGGGAACTGGGGCACCGGGGAGCTGTTTTTT
CASSAGNWGTGELFF
>TRBV6-5|TRBJ1-4|16|NA|TRBD1
TGTGCCAGCAGTTACTCGACCGGGACAGCTAATGAAAAACTGTTTTTT
CASSYSTGTANEKLFF
>TRBV3-1|TRBJ1-1|15|NA|NA
TGTGCCAGCAGCCAACGGCCACAGCTTAACACTGAAGCTTTCTTT
CASSQRPQLNTEAFF
>TRBV20-1|TRBJ2-5|15|few|TRBD1
TGCAGTGCGCGCCGGGACAGGGGATATGTGGAGACCCAGTACTTC
CSARRDRGYVETQYF
>TRBV6-2/TRBV6-3|TRBJ1-5|14|few|TRBD1
TGTGCCAGCGGAGGGGGCGCGGGCAATCAGCCCCAGCATTTT
CASGGGAGNQPQHF
>TRBV20-1|TRBJ2-4|12|NA|NA
TGCAGTGCTCGAGTGACAGAAAACATTCAGTACTTC
CSARVTENIQYF
>TRBV12-3/TRBV12-4|TRBJ2-2|12|many|NA
TGTGCCAGCAGTCCAGACATCGGGGAGCTGTTTTTT
CASSPDIGELFF
>TRBV20-1|TRBJ2-5|12|NA|TRBD2
TGCAGTGCCGGACTAGGTACAGAGACCCAGTACTTC
CSAGLGTETQYF
>TRBV7-4|TRBJ2-7|13|NA|NA
TGTGCCAGCAGCGAAGCACACGAGTACGAGCAGTACTTC
CASSEAHEYEQYF
>TRBV11-2|TRBJ1-1|17|many|NA
TGTGCCAGCAGCCCATTGCGGGGCGTAAGGAAAGGCACTGAAGCTTTCTTT
CASSPLRGVRKGTEAFF
>TRBV28|TRBJ1-4|16|few|TRBD1
TGTGCCAGCAGTTTAAGTGGACAGGGGACCAATGAAAAACTGTTTTTT
CASSLSGQGTNEKLFF
>TRBV5-1|TRBJ2-7|15|few|TRBD1
TGCGCCAGCAGTGACAGGGGTCTCGGGTCCTACGAGCAGTACTTC
CASSDRGLGSYEQYF
>TRBV4-1|TRBJ1-4|15|few|NA
TGCGCCAGCAGCCCAACGTACGGGACTCATGAAAAACTGTTTTTT
CASSPTYGTHEKLFF
>TRBV7-2|TRBJ2-6|17|NA|NA
TGTGCCAGCAGCTTGTACAGGGTTCTTTCTGGGGCCAACGTCCTGACTTTC
CASSLYRVLSGANVLTF
>TRBV20-1|TRBJ2-6|12|many|NA
TGCAGTGCTAGTACCGGGGCCAACGTCCTGACTTTC
CSASTGANVLTF
>TRBV18|TRBJ2-3|14|few|NA
TGTGCCAGCTCACTGGGGGAATTCACAGATACGCAGTATTTT
CASSLGEFTDTQYF
>TRBV4-2|TRBJ1-2|16|many|NA
TGTGCCAGCAGCCACCCAGAGGGGGGGCTTGGCTATGGCTACACCTTC
CASSHPEGGLGYGYTF
>TRBV5-1|TRBJ2-3|18|NA|TRBD2
TGCGCCAGCAGCCTCAGACCTCGGACTAGCGGAAGCACAGATACGCAGTATTTT
CASSLRPRTSGSTDTQYF
>TRBV7-2|TRBJ2-1|14|many|NA
TGTGCCAGCAGCTTAGTAGGACTAAACAATGAGCAGTTCTTC
CASSLVGLNNEQFF
>TRBV5-5|TRBJ2-3|15|NA|NA
TGTGCCAGCAGCCGACAGGAGAGAAGCACAGATACGCAGTATTTT
CASSRQERSTDTQYF
>TRBV5-1|TRBJ2-7|14|NA|NA
TGCGCCAGCAGCCTGGACTTCTCCTCCTACGAGCAGTACTTC
CASSLDFSSYEQYF
>TRBV29-1|TRBJ2-3|11|few|NA
TGCAGCGTTGACAGCACAGATACGCAGTATTTT
CSVDSTDTQYF
>TRBV7-9|TRBJ1-1|15|few|NA
TGTGCCAGCAGCTTCCCCCAGGGCATGAACACTGAAGCTTTCTTT
CASSFPQGMNTEAFF
>TRBV7-2|TRBJ1-1|15|many|NA
TGTGCCAGCAGCCCTGAGCCCTTAGGTGGCACTGAAGCTTTCTTT
CASSPEPLGGTEAFF
>TRBV15|TRBJ2-7|15|NA|TRBD2
TGTGCCACCAGCACGGGTACTAGCGGTGCCTACGAGCAGTACTTC
CATSTGTSGAYEQYF
>TRBV2|TRBJ1-5|15|many|NA
TGTGCCAGCAGTGCAACCAGGGATTCCAATCAGCCCCAGCATTTT
CASSATRDSNQPQHF
>TRBV7-9|TRBJ1-3|14|NA|NA
TGTGCCAGCAGCTACAGACAGCTAGGAAACACCATATATTTT
CASSYRQLGNTIYF
>TRBV28|TRBJ2-1|14|few|TRBD1
TGTGCCAGCAGTTCAGGGGGCGCGGCCAATGAGCAGTTCTTC
CASSSGGAANEQFF